Listed here are 12 T cell receptor beta chains from one sample, sequenced in a study of post-analysis software for immune sequencing data (dated by TCRdb to between 2014 and 2017). Findings and caveats that apply to the study as a whole: About five TRBV segments, including TRBV5-6, TRBV5-1 and TRBV20-1, were significantly more frequent in patients than controls.

No antigen has been assigned to these receptors. Library generation was performed with PCR. Sequencing relied on an Illumina HiSeq 2500. Unique molecular identifiers were incorporated into TCR beta cDNA libraries to reduce PCR and sequencing biases. In TCRdb, the public reads were trimmed at Q25 with fastp and aligned with MiXCR, with productive beta chains retained. Each CDR3 protein appears once, grouped with its most common genes and DNA. For this sample there are hundreds of thousands of distinct CDR3 sequences; 25% to 30% appear just once. The top ten constitute roughly 0.57% of the sample. Sequencing was performed on blood. Receptors were obtained from a girl between 10 and 17 years old with multiple sclerosis.

This clonotype was observed a handful of times. J is TRBJ2-1 and V is TRBV9; possibly TRBD1 or TRBD2 for D (6 bases each). CDR3 length: 14 amino acids. Per germline, CDR1 SGDLS and CDR2 YYNGEE. V lost 3 bases and J 6 bases, leaving 13 bases between the germline ends. The CDR3: CASSDLGGFNEQFF. CDR3 bases: TGTGCCAGCAGCGACTTGGGGGGCTTCAATGAGCAGTTCTTC.

A few counts support this clonotype. The V gene is TRBV7-2, the J gene TRBJ1-2; TRBD1 matches 12 bases. Trimming at V came to 5 bases and at J to 7 bases, leaving 11 bases not matched to a gene. Germline assignment: CDR1 SGHTA and CDR2 FQGNSA. This CDR3 region has 16 residues. CDR3 coding DNA: TGTGCCAGCAGCCCCAAAAGGGGACAGGGGGCGCGTGGCTACACCTTC. Translation gives CASSPKRGQGARGYTF.

V is TRBV29-1 and J is TRBJ2-3; no clear D gene. CDR1 is SQVTM and CDR2 is ANQGSEA in the germline V gene. Trimming cost V 3 bases and J 11 bases, with 12 bases left between them. This CDR3 contains 11 residues. For the CDR3, the DNA is TGCAGCGTTGACTCCTCGACGGTGCAGTATTTT. Translating it yields CSVDSSTVQYF.

This clonotype was found a few times. CDR3 in DNA: TGTGCCAGCAGTCCCCTATGGGAGAACACTGAAGCTTTCTTT. Amino acids: CASSPLWENTEAFF. The rearrangement links TRBV6-5 to TRBJ1-1; D not certain. The germline gives CDR1 MNHEY, CDR2 SVGAGI. This CDR3 has 14 amino acids. V lost 5 bases and J lost 1, with 11 bases in between.

This clonotype was seen a handful of times. The chain links TRBV6-1 to TRBJ2-6; 7 bases map to TRBD1. Germline CDR1 is MNHNS and CDR2 is SASEGT. The CDR3 is 17 residues long. V dropped 3 bases and J dropped 0; count of bases not matched to a gene: 5. CDR3 sequence: CASSDGQARSGANVLTF. The CDR3, as DNA: TGTGCCAGCAGTGACGGACAGGCGCGCTCTGGGGCCAACGTCCTGACTTTC.

This chain connects TRBV20-1 to TRBJ1-2; no clear D gene. Germline lookup yields CDR1 DFQATT and CDR2 SNEGSKA (reference sequence). V was trimmed by 0 bases and J by 6 bases, leaving 11 bases between them. CDR3 length: 13 amino acids. CDR3: CSAREVGRDGYTF. DNA of the CDR3: TGCAGTGCTAGAGAGGTCGGGAGGGATGGCTACACCTTC.

This clonotype was detected only a few times. The V gene is TRBV5-1, the J gene TRBJ2-7; D not resolved. The germline V and J ends were trimmed by 5 bases and 0 bases, with 12 bases remaining between them. From germline, CDR1 is SGHRS and CDR2 YFSETQ. The CDR3 consists of 14 residues. The DNA of the CDR3 is TGCGCCAGCAGGGTGAGGTGGGACTCCTACGAGCAGTACGTC. Translated: CASRVRWDSYEQYV.

The chain couples TRBV15 to TRBJ1-5; D is ambiguous. V was cut by 0 bases and J by 7 bases, with 13 bases left in between. The length of the CDR3 is 15 residues. CDR1 is LNHNV and CDR2 is YYDKDF in the germline V gene (reference sequence). The DNA for the CDR3 is TGTGCCACCAGCAGAGATCCCGGGTCGGAGCAGCCCCAGCATTTT. Protein sequence: CATSRDPGSEQPQHF.

Written as DNA, the CDR3 is TGCAGCGTGAGGAGGGAGGGGTCCAACAATGAGCAGTTCTTC. It specifies CSVRREGSNNEQFF. V is TRBV29-1 and J is TRBJ2-1, with TRBD2 identical over 7 bases. Germline CDR1 is SQVTM and CDR2 is ANQGSEA. The trim removed 6 bases at V and 5 bases at J, leaving 10 bases unmatched. This CDR3 comprises 14 residues.

V is TRBV7-6 and J is TRBJ2-1; 9 bases fit TRBD2. CDR3 length equals 16 residues. The germline V gene has CDR1 SGHVS and CDR2 FNYEAQ. V was pared by 7 bases and J by 5 bases, with 12 bases of the junction left unmatched. CDR3 amino acids: CASTSHGTSKDNEQFF. The CDR3 bases are TGTGCCAGCACGTCTCACGGGACTAGCAAAGACAATGAGCAGTTCTTC. The variable domain in full, with the rest retrieved from reference TRBV7-6 and TRBJ2-1, is GAGVSQSPRYKVTKRGQDVALRCDPISGHVSLYWYRQALGQGPEFLTYFNYEAQQDKSGLPNDRFSAERPEGSISTLTIQRTEQRDSAMYRCASTSHGTSKDNEQFFGPGTRLTVL.

The sample holds many counts of this clonotype. The rearrangement joins TRBV12-3 or TRBV12-4 to TRBJ1-4, with unresolved D. This CDR3 spans 10 amino acids. Trimming took off 3 bases at V and 11 bases at J, with 4 bases between the two ends. The chain's CDR3 is CASSLGKLFF. For the CDR3, the DNA is TGTGCCAGCAGTTTGGGCAAACTGTTTTTT.

V and J are TRBV19 and TRBJ2-3; a possible D gene is TRBD1 (6 bases). The germline V and J ends were trimmed by 8 bases and 5 bases, with 20 bases remaining between them. The CDR3 length is 15 residues. Germline V gives CDR1 LNHDA, CDR2 SQIVND (reference sequence). The chain's CDR3 is CASGGSLGAGDTQYF. CDR3 nucleotide sequence: TGTGCCAGTGGGGGATCCTTGGGGGCGGGAGATACGCAGTATTTT.